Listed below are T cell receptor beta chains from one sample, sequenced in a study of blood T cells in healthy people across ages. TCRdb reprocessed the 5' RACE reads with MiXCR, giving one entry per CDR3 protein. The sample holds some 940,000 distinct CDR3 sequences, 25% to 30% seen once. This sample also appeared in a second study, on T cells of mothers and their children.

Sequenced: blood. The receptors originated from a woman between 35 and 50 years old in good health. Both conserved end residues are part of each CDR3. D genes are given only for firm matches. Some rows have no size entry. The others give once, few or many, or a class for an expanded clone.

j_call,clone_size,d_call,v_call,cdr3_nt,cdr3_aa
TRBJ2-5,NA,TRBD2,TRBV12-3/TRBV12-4,TGTGCCAGCAGCGACCCCGGGGGGGCCGAGGAGACCCAGTACTTC,CASSDPGGAEETQYF
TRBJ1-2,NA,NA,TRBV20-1,TGCAGTACTAGAGACACCTCGAGGGGGATTGGTGGCTACACTTTC,CSTRDTSRGIGGYTF
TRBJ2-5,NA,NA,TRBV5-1,TGCGCCAGCAGAACTAGCTGGGGGATTAATGAGCAGTACTTC,CASRTSWGINEQYF
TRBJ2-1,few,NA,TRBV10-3,TGTGCCATCAGTTCCGGGACTGACGTATTTAATGAGCAGTTCTTC,CAISSGTDVFNEQFF
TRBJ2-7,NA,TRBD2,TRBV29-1,TGCAGCGTTCTGGCGGGCGGGAGTGGATACGAGCAGTACTTC,CSVLAGGSGYEQYF
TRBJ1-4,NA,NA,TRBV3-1,TGTGCCAGCAGCCAAGATTTCCCCGGGACTACAACTAATGAAAAACTGTTTTTT,CASSQDFPGTTTNEKLFF
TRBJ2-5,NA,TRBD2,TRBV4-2,TGTGCCAGCAGCCACGCGGGGGGGCAAGAGACCCAGTACTTC,CASSHAGGQETQYF
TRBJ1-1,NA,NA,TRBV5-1,TGCGCCAGCAGTCGATCTCCGGGACAGAACACTGAAGCTTTCTTT,CASSRSPGQNTEAFF
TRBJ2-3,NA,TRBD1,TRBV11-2,TGTGCCAGCAGCTTAGAATCAGGGGGCGAAAGAGATACGCAGTATTTT,CASSLESGGERDTQYF
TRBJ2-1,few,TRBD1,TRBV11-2,TGTGCCAGCAGCTGGGGACAGGGCCCCGATGAGCAGTTCTTC,CASSWGQGPDEQFF
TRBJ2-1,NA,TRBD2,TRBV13,TGTGCCAGCAGCCCCCAAAAAACTAGCGGGGGGGCCTATGAGCAGTTCTTC,CASSPQKTSGGAYEQFF
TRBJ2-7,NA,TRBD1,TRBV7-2,TGTGCCAGCAGCTTCCCCGGGACAGGGATCCACGAGCAGTACTTC,CASSFPGTGIHEQYF
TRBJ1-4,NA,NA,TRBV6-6,TGTGCCAGCAGCCCCCCCGAGAAAAAACTGTTTTTT,CASSPPEKKLFF
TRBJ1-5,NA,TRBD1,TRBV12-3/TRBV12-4,TGTGCCAGCAGTTTGGGTTATCGACAGGGGGCAGGTCAGCCCCAGCATTTT,CASSLGYRQGAGQPQHF
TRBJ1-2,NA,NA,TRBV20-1,TGCAGTGCTAGAGAGAGCTCTATGGACTATGGCTACACCTTC,CSARESSMDYGYTF
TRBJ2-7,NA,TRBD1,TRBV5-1,TGCGCCAGCAGCGTCGGGACAGGGCTCTCCTACGAGCAGTACTTC,CASSVGTGLSYEQYF
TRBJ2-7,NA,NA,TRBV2,TGTGCCAGTACTAGGATGAACGGCTACGAGCGGTACTTC,CASTRMNGYERYF
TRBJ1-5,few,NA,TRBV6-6,TGTGCCAGCAGTTACTCAGGGTGGGAGCAGCCCCAGCATTTT,CASSYSGWEQPQHF
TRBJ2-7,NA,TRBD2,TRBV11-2,TGTGCCAGCAGCTTAGGAGGTCCGGGACTAGCGGGGGGGCGGAGCTCCCACAATGAGCAGTACTTC,CASSLGGPGLAGGRSSHNEQYF
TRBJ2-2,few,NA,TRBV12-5,TGTGCTAGTGGTTTGATATCCGGGGCCAGAAACACCGGGGAGCTGTTTTTT,CASGLISGARNTGELFF
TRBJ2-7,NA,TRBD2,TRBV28,TGTGCCAGCAGCGTGATCGGGACTAGCGCAACCTACGAGCAGTACTTC,CASSVIGTSATYEQYF
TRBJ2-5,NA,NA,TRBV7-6,TGTGCCGGCAGCTTCCGGGACACCTATACAGAGACCCAGTACTTC,CAGSFRDTYTETQYF
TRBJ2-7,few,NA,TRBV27,TGTGCCAGCAGTTTAAGGGTGTATAACGAGCAGTACTTC,CASSLRVYNEQYF
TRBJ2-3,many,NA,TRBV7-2,TGTGCCAGCAGCTTAGGAGCGGCGGATACGCAGTATTTT,CASSLGAADTQYF
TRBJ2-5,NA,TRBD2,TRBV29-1,TGCAGCGGGCGGGGGGCGGAGACCCAGTACTTC,CSGRGAETQYF
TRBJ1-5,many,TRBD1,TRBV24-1,TGTGCCACCAGTGAACGGACAGGGAGGTCAAATCAGCCCCAGCATTTT,CATSERTGRSNQPQHF
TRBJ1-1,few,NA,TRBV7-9,TGTGCCAGCAGCTTAGGGGACATCAACACTGAAGCTTTCTTT,CASSLGDINTEAFF
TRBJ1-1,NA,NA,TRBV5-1,TGCGCCAGCAGCTTGGTACGTTTGGATATTATGAACACTGAAGCTTTCTTT,CASSLVRLDIMNTEAFF
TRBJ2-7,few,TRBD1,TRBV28,TGTGCCAGCAGTTCTCGACAGGGGCGGAACGAGCAGTACTTC,CASSSRQGRNEQYF
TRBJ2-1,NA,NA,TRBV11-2,TGTGCCAGCAGCTACGTCAGGGGTGGACGAGGCAATGAGCAGTTCTTC,CASSYVRGGRGNEQFF
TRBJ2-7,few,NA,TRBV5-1,TGCGCCAGCAGCTTGGCCCCCGGACAGCAGTACGAGCAGTACTTC,CASSLAPGQQYEQYF
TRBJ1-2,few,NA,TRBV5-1,TGCGCCAGCAGCCTTAGGCGACAGGAGCCTTACACCTTC,CASSLRRQEPYTF
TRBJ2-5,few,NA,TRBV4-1,TGCGCCAGCAGCCAAGCTGGGGAGACCCAGTGCTTC,CASSQAGETQCF
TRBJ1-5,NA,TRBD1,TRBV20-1,TGCAGTGCTAGTAGGACAGGGGTCAATCAGCCCCAGCATTTT,CSASRTGVNQPQHF
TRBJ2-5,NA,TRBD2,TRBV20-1,TGCAGTGCTAGTAGGGATTCAGCGGGGGGGCCACGAGAGACCCAGTACTTC,CSASRDSAGGPRETQYF
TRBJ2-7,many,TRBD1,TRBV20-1,TGCAGTGCTAGTAAAAGATCAGGGACAGGGGTCTCCGAGCAGTACTTC,CSASKRSGTGVSEQYF
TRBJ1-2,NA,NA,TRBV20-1,TGCAGTGCTCGGCGGAGTTGTAATGGCTACACCTTC,CSARRSCNGYTF
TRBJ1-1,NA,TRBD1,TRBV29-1,TGCAGCGTTGAGGGACAGGGGGCTGAAGCTTTCTTT,CSVEGQGAEAFF
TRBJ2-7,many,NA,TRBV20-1,TGCAGTGCTAGCGGAGGCCCCGCCTACGAGCAGTACTTC,CSASGGPAYEQYF
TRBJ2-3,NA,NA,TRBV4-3,TGCGCCAACAGCCAAGATTGGGCCGGGGGCAGCACAGATACGCAGTATTTT,CANSQDWAGGSTDTQYF